This T cell receptor (beta chain) comes out of a study of low-dose radiotherapy and immunotherapy resistance in tumors. First-strand cDNA used TRAV- and TRBV-specific primers, covering alpha and beta chains. Amplification of TCRs used a constant-region primer and V-primer adapter for about 19 PCR cycles. TCRdb processed the reads anew with MiXCR; each CDR3 protein has one entry. Here the sample spans approximately 90,000 distinct CDR3 sequences, around 17% being singletons. This clonotype occurred many times. The time point denotes: before trial treatment. Eligible patients bore advanced solid tumors devoid of tumor-infiltrating lymphocytes. CDR1 is SGHRS, CDR2 YFSETQ, per germline. Trimming left V 5 bases short and J 9 bases short, with 12 bases between. The CDR3 runs to 12 residues.

The rearrangement joins TRBV5-1 to TRBJ2-1; D perhaps matches TRBD2 (6 bases). The TCR sequence derives from a male donor with prostate cancer. The sample here was PBMCs, taken before treatment. The chain's CDR3 is CASRDQAGEQFF. The CDR3 DNA sequence: TGCGCCAGCAGGGACCAAGCGGGTGAGCAGTTCTTC.